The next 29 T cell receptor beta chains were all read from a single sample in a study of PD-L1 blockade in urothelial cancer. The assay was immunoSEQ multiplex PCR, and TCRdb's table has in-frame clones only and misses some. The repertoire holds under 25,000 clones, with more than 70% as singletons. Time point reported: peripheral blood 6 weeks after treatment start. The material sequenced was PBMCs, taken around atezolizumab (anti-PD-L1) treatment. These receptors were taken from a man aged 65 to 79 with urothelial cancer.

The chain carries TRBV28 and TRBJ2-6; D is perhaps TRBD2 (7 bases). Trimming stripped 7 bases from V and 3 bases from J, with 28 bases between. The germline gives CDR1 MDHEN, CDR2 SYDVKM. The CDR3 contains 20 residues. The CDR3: CASTSPPGGGAYNGANVLTF. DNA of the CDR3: TGTGCCAGCACTTCACCCCCGGGCGGGGGCGCCTACAATGGGGCCAACGTCCTGACTTTC.

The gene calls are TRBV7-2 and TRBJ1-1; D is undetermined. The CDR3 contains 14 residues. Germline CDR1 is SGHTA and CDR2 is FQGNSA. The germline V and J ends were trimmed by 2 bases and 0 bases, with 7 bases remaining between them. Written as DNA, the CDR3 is TGTGCCAGCAGCTTACGACTCATGAACACTGAAGCTTTCTTT. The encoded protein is CASSLRLMNTEAFF.

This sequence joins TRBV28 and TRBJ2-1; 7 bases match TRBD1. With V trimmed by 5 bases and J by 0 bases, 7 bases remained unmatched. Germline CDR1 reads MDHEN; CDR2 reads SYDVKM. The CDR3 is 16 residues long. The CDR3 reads CASSRGQVSSYNEQFF. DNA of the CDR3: TGTGCCAGCAGTCGCGGACAGGTTAGCTCCTACAATGAGCAGTTCTTC. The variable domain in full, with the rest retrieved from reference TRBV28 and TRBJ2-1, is DVKVTQSSRYLVKRTGEKVFLECVQDMDHENMFWYRQDPGLGLRLIYFSYDVKMKEKGDIPEGYSVSREKKERFSLILESASTNQTSMYLCASSRGQVSSYNEQFFGPGTRLTVL.

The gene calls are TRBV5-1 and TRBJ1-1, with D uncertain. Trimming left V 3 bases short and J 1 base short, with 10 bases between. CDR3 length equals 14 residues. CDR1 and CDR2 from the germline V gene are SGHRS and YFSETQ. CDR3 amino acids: CASSSLDENTEAFF. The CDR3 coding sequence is TGCGCCAGCAGCTCGCTAGATGAGAACACTGAAGCTTTCTTT.

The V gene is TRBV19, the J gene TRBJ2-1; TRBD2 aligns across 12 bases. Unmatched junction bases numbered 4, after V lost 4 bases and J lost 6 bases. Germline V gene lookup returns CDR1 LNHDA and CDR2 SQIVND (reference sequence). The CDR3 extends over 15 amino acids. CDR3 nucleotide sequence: TGTGCCAGTAGTACTGGACTAGCGGGGATCAATGAGCAGTTCTTC. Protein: CASSTGLAGINEQFF.

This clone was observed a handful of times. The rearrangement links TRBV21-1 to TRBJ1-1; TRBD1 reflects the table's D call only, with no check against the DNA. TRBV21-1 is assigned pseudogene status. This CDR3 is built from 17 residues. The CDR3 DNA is TGTGCCAGCAGCACAACCTCGGAGGCAGGGGAGTTAACTGAAGCTTTCTTT. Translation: CASSTTSEAGELTEAFF.

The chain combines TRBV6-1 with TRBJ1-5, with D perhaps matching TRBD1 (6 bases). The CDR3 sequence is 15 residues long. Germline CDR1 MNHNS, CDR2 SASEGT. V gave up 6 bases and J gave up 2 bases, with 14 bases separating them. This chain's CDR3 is CASRKQGVGNQPQHF. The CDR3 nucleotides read TGTGCCAGCAGGAAACAGGGTGTCGGCAATCAGCCCCAGCATTTT.

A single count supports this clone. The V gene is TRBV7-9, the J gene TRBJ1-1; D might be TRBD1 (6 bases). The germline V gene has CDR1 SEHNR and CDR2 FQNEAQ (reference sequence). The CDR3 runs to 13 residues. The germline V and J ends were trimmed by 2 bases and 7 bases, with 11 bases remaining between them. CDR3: CASSLQGLGEAFF. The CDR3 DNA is TGTGCCAGCAGCTTACAGGGGCTGGGTGAAGCTTTCTTT.

In nucleotides, the CDR3 is TGCGCCAGCAGCTTGGCGGGCAGGGTATATGCAGATACGCAGTATTTT. Protein: CASSLAGRVYADTQYF. V usage is TRBV5-1 and J usage is TRBJ2-3; weak D call: TRBD1 (5 bases). Trimming removed 0 bases at V and 4 bases at J, with 15 bases between. The CDR3 is 16 amino acids. Germline V CDR1 and CDR2: SGHRS, YFSETQ.

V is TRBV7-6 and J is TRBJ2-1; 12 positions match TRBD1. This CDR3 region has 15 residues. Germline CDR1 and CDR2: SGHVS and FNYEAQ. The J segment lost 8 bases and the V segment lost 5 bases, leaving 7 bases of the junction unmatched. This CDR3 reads CASSHRDRGLDEQFF. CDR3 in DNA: TGTGCCAGCAGCCACCGGGACAGGGGGCTGGATGAGCAGTTCTTC.

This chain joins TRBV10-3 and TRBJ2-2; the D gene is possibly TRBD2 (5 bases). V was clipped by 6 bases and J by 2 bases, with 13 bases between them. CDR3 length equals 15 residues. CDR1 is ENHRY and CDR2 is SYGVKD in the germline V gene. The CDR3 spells CAIRVSSLNTGELFF. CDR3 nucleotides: TGTGCCATCAGGGTGTCTAGCCTCAACACCGGGGAGCTGTTTTTT.

The CDR3 spells CASQRSSGNTIYF. As DNA, the CDR3 is TGTGCCTCCCAGCGGAGCTCTGGAAACACCATATATTTT. The chain carries TRBV9 and TRBJ1-3, with no clear D. This CDR3 spans 13 amino acids. Germline V lookup: CDR1 SGDLS, CDR2 YYNGEE. V lost 10 bases and J lost 0, with 11 bases in between.

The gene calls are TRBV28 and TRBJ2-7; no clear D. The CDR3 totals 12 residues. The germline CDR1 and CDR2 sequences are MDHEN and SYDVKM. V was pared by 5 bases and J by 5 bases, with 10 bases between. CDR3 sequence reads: CASSASSDEQYF. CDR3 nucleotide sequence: TGTGCCAGCAGTGCCTCCAGCGACGAGCAGTACTTC.

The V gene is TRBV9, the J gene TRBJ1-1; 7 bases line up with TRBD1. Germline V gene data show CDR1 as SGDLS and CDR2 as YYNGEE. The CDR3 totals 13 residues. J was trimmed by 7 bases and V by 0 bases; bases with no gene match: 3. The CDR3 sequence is CASSVEGGIEAFF. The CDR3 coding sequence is TGTGCCAGCAGCGTAGAAGGGGGCATTGAAGCTTTCTTT.

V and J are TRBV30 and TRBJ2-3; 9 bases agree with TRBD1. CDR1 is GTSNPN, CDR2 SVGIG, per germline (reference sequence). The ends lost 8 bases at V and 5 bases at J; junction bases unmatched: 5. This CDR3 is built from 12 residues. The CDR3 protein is CAGGQGKDTQYF. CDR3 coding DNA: TGTGCCGGGGGACAGGGAAAAGATACGCAGTATTTT.

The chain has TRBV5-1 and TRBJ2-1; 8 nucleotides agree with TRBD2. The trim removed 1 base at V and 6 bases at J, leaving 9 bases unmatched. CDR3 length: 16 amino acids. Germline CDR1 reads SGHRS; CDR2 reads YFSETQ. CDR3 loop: CASSLLGSGIGNEQFF. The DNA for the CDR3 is TGCGCCAGCAGCTTGTTGGGTAGCGGGATAGGCAATGAGCAGTTCTTC.

The CDR3 DNA reads as TGTGCCAGCAGCTCTGTGGGAGGGCGATCAGATACGCAGTATTTT. Amino acid sequence: CASSSVGGRSDTQYF. The chain joins TRBV7-9 to TRBJ2-3; 7 bases match TRBD2. Per germline, CDR1 SEHNR and CDR2 FQNEAQ (reference sequence). The CDR3 spans 15 residues. With 4 bases clipped from V and 4 bases from J, the junction kept 8 bases outside the gene matches.

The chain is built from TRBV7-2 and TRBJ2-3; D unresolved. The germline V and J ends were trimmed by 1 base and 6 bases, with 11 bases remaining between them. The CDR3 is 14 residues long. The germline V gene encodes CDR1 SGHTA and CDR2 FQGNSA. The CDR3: CASSLGLVEDTQYF. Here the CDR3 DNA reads TGTGCCAGCAGCTTAGGACTTGTGGAGGATACGCAGTATTTT.

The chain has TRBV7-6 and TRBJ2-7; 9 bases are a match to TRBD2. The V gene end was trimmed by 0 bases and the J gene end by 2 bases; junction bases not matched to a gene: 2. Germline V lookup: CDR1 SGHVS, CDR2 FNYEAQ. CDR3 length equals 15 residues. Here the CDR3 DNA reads TGTGCCAGCAGCTTAGCGGCGGGAGGGGCCTACGAGCAGTACTTC. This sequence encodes CASSLAAGGAYEQYF. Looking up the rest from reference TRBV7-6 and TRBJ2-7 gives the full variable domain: GAGVSQSPRYKVTKRGQDVALRCDPISGHVSLYWYRQALGQGPEFLTYFNYEAQQDKSGLPNDRFSAERPEGSISTLTIQRTEQRDSAMYRCASSLAAGGAYEQYFGPGTRLTVT.

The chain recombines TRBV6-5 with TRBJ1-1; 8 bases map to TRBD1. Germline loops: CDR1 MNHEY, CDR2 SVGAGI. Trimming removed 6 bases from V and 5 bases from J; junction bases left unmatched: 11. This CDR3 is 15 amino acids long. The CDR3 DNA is TGTGCCAGCAGCCCAGACAGGGGAGGAAGAACTGAAGCTTTCTTT. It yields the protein CASSPDRGGRTEAFF.

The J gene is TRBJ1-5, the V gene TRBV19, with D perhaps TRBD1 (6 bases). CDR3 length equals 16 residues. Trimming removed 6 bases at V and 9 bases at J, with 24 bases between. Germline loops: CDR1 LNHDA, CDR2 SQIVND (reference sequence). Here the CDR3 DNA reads TGTGCCAGTAGCTCACATCTACAAACAGGGCTGAGGCCCCAGCATTTT. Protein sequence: CASSSHLQTGLRPQHF.

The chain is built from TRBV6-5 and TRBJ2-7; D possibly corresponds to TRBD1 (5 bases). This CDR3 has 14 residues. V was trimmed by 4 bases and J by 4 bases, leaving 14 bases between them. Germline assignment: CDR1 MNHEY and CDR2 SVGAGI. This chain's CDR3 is CASSSLTDSYEQYF. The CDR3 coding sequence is TGTGCCAGCAGTTCATTGACAGACTCATACGAGCAGTACTTC.

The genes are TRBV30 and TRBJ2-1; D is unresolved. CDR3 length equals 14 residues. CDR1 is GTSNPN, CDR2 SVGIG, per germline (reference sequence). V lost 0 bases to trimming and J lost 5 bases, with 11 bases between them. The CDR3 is CAWSVRWAHNEQFF. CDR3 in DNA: TGTGCCTGGAGTGTACGTTGGGCCCACAATGAGCAGTTCTTC. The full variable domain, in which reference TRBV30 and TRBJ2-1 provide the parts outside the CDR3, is SQTIHQWPATLVQPVGSPLSLECTVEGTSNPNLYWYRQAAGRGLQLLFYSVGIGQISSEVPQNLSASRPQDRQFILSSKKLLLSDSGFYLCAWSVRWAHNEQFFGPGTRLTVL.

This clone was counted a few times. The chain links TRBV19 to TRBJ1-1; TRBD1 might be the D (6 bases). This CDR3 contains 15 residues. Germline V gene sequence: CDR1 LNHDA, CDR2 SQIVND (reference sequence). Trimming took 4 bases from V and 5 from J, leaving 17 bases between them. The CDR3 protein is CASSTPSGVRTEAFF. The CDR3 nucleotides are TGTGCCAGTAGTACTCCTTCAGGGGTGAGGACTGAAGCTTTCTTT.

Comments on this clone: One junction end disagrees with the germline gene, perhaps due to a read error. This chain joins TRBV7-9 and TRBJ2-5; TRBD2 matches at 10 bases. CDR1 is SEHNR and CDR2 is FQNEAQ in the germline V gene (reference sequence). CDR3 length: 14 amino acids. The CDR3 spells CASSLAGAGETQYF. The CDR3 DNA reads TGTGCCAGCAGCCTAGCGGGAGCGGGGGAGACCCAGTACTTC.

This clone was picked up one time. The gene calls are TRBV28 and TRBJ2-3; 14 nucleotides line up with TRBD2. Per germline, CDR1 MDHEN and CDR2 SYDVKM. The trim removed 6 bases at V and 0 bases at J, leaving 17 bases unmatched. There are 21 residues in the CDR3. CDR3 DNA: TGTGCCAGCAGCCGACTCAGCGGACTAGCGGGAGGTGCTTTGAGCACAGATACGCAGTATTTT. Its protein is CASSRLSGLAGGALSTDTQYF.

CDR3 nucleotides: TGTGCCAGTAGTGAGAGGGACTTAAGGGGCAATCAGCCCCAGCATTTT. It translates to CASSERDLRGNQPQHF. This chain uses TRBV19 with TRBJ1-5, with D maybe TRBD1 (5 bases). Germline values: CDR1 LNHDA, CDR2 SQIVND (reference sequence). CDR3 length: 16 residues. V was clipped by 5 bases and J by 2 bases, with 16 bases between them.

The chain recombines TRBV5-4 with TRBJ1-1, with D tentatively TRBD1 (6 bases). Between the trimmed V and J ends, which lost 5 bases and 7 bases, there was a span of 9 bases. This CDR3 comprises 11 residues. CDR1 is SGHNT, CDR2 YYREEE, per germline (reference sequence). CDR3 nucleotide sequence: TGTGCCAGCAGTACGGACAGTGAAGCTTTCTTT. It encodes CASSTDSEAFF.

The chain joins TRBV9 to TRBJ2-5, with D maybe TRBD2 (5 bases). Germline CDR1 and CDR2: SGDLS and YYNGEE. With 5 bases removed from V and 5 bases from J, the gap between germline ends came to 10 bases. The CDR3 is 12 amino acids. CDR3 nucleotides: TGTGCCAGCAGGGGCCCGGGGGAGACCCAGTACTTC. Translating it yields CASRGPGETQYF.